The present T cell receptor (beta chain) was sequenced within a study of T cells expressing NK-cell markers. This CDR3 region has 16 residues. The germline CDR1 and CDR2 sequences are MGHDK and SYGVNS. No DNA is given; TCRdb re-called the 5' RACE reads and lists each CDR3 protein once. The ten most abundant clones cover around 5.3% of a sample with approximately 380,000 distinct CDR3 sequences. The receptor was isolated from a man between 18 and 69 years old in good health. Material for sequencing was blood T cells: a sorted CD56 or NKG2C T cell subset, CD4+ or CD8+ T cells, or bulk PBMC T cells (not recorded which). This chain connects TRBV25-1 to TRBJ2-3; TCRdb's assignment of TRBD2 cannot be checked, as there is no DNA. CDR3 protein: CASSEGLAGPTDTQYF.